This TCR beta chain was sequenced in a study of cytomegalovirus exposure and HLA in healthy donors. General study points: In a later analysis, HLA-associated beta chains showed higher expansion and lower generation probabilities than comparable chains.

A word on this clone: The target antigen is unknown.

The CDR3 loop spans 13 amino acids. V dropped 6 bases and J dropped 1 base, with 7 bases sitting between them. Looked up from germline, CDR1 is LNHDA and CDR2 is SQIVND (reference sequence). Donors showed nominal health when sampled, although they likely had unrecorded immune exposures. 13 Jbeta primers and 60 Vbeta primers were used for the PCR. Clones were sequenced by immunoSEQ multiplex PCR, and TCRdb holds only the in-frame ones, with some missing. The sample contains roughly 170,000 clones, less than 90% of which appear only once. This sequence joins TRBV19 and TRBJ2-1, with TRBD1 as a possible D gene (5 bases). The clonotype was recovered from a man aged 25-40 years in good health and CMV-seronegative. The sample was PBMCs. The CDR3, as DNA: TGTGCCAGTAGGCAGGGTTCCTACAATGAGCAGTTCTTC. Translated: CASRQGSYNEQFF.